The clone carrying this T cell receptor (beta chain) was recorded once. Per the original methods: Amplification from reference gene primers served as the basis for estimated nucleated cell counts. TCRdb's table, derived via immunoSEQ multiplex PCR, lists solely in-frame clones and lacks some. For V, J and clone size, that table is used; D and trimming come from the DNA. The sample comprises approximately 40,000 clones, about 91% of which are singletons, and about 5.5% rests with the top ten. With V trimmed by 5 bases and J by 5 bases, 11 bases remained unmatched. Looked up from germline, CDR1 is SGHAT and CDR2 is FQNNGV. The CDR3 runs 15 residues. This entry is derived from a study of blood T cell repertoires in COVID-19. The overall study: Specimens from acute and convalescent COVID-19 originated in the United States, Italy and Spain. The cDNA or gDNA used as material had been derived from T cells, B-cell-depleted T cells, or PBMCs.

This receptor was taken from a woman of 80 years or more with acute or convalescent COVID-19. The sequenced sample was peripheral blood. The rearrangement links TRBV11-2 to TRBJ1-1, with 7 bases that match TRBD1. CDR3 in DNA: TGTGCCAGCAGCCCCCGACAGGGAAGGGGGACTGAAGCTTTCTTT. This gives the protein CASSPRQGRGTEAFF.